Shown below are 2 T cell receptor beta chains from a single sample sequenced in a study of T cells in women clearing cervical HPV infection. Clones were read by immunoSEQ multiplex PCR, and TCRdb kept only the in-frame ones, dropping some. The repertoire table contains tens of thousands of clones. Sequenced input: blood buffy coat. These receptors all come from a woman between 18 and 70 years old with a cervical HPV16 infection that either progressed to CIN3+ or cleared (not recorded which).

Points on this clone: The read is 3 residues too short to cover the CDR3 end, so that end is filled in from the germline J gene. The V and J genes are TRBV12-3 or TRBV12-4 and TRBJ1-3, with D hard to call. With 3 bases removed from V and 0 bases from J, the gap between germline ends came to 15 bases. This CDR3 comprises 17 residues. The CDR3 loop is CASSLRRIPSSGNTIYF. The CDR3 bases that were read are TGTGCCAGCAGTTTGAGGCGGATTCCGAGCTCTGGAAACACC.

Worth noting for this clone: Read coverage stops 3 residues before the CDR3 terminus; the germline J gene supplies the remainder. This sequence joins TRBV7-2 and TRBJ2-5, with D unresolved. The germline CDR1 and CDR2 sequences are SGHTA and FQGNSA. The CDR3 totals 14 residues. The CDR3 DNA, read in part, is TGTGCCAGCAGTACTTACGCCAGCACAGATACC. Translation gives CASSTYASTDT. In full, the CDR3 reads CASSTYASTDTQYF. Based on the CDR3 plus reference TRBV7-2 and TRBJ2-5, the full variable domain is GAGVSQSPSNKVTEKGKDVELRCDPISGHTALYWYRQSLGQGLEFLIYFQGNSAPDKSGLPSDRFSAERTGGSVSTLTIQRTQQEDSAVYLCASSTYASTDTQYFGPGTRLLVL.